This record concerns one TCR beta chain sequence. Its specificity is not known. This entry comes from a study of cytomegalovirus exposure and HLA in healthy donors. General study points: The investigators catalogued 164 TCR beta chains as cytomegalovirus-associated.

This PCR relied on a set of 60 Vbeta primers and 13 Jbeta primers. TCRdb's table, derived via immunoSEQ multiplex PCR, lists solely in-frame clones and lacks some. The sample shows about 200,000 clones, around 83% of them seen only once. The CDR3 is made up of 18 amino acids. CDR1 and CDR2 (germline): MNHEY, SMNVEV (reference sequence). The junction had 16 bases not matched to a gene; V was cut back by 0 bases and J by 5 bases. The TCR was taken from a girl aged 5-17 years in good health and CMV-seronegative. The sample taken for sequencing was PBMCs. V and J are TRBV27 and TRBJ2-7, with 7 nucleotides matching TRBD2. CDR3 sequence: CASSLSVNKAGVIDEQYF. The CDR3, as DNA: TGTGCCAGCAGTTTATCGGTCAATAAGGCGGGAGTAATCGACGAGCAGTACTTC.